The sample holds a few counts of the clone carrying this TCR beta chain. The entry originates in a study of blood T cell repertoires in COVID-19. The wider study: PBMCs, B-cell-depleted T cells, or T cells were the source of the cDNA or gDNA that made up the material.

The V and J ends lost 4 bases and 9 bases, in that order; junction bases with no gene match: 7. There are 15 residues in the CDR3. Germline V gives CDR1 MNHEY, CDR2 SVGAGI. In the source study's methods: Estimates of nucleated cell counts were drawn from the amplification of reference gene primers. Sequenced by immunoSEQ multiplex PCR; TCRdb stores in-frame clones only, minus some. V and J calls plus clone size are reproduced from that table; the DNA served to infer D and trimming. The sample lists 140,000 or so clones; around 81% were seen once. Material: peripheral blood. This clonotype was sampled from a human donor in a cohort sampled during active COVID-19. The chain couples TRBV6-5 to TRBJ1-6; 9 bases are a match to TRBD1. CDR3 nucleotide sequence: TGTGCCAGCAGTTTTACAGGGGGCGCCGGTTCACCCCTCCACTTT. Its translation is CASSFTGGAGSPLHF.